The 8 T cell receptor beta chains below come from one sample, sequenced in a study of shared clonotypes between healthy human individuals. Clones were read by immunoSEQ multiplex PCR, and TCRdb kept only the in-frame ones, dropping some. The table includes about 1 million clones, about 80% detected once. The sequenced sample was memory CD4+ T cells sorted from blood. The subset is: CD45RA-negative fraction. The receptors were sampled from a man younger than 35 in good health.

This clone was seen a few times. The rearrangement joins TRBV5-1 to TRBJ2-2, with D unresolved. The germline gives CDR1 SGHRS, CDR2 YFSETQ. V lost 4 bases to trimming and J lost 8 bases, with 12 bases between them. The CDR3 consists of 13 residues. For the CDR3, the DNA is TGCGCCAGCAGCGCGTCCCAGACAGGGGAGCTGTTTTTT. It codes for CASSASQTGELFF.

The CDR3: CASSGQLASNEQFF. CDR3 coding DNA: TGCGCCAGCAGCGGGCAACTAGCTTCCAATGAGCAGTTCTTC. The chain has TRBV5-1 and TRBJ2-1; D perhaps matches TRBD2 (6 bases). The germline CDR1 and CDR2 sequences are SGHRS and YFSETQ. Trimming shortened V by 4 bases and J by 6 bases, and 14 bases separated the two germline ends. CDR3 length equals 14 residues.

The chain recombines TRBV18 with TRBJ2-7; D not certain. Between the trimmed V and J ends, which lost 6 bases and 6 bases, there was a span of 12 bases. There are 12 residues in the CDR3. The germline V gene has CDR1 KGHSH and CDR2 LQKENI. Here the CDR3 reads CASSFNIGEQYF. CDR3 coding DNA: TGTGCCAGCTCCTTTAATATCGGCGAGCAGTACTTC.

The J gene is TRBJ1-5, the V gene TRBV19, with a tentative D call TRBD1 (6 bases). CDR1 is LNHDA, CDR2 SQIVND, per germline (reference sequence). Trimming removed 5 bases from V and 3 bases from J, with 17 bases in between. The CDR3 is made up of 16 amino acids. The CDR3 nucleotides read TGTGCCAGTAGTCTATATGGGGACACAAACAATCAGCCCCAGCATTTT. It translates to CASSLYGDTNNQPQHF.

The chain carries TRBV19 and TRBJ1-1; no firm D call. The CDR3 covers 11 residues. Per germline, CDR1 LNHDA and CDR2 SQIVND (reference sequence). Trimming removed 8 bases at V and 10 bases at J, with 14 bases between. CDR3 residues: CASVGVHGAFF. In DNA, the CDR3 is TGTGCCAGTGTCGGGGTCCATGGAGCTTTCTTT.

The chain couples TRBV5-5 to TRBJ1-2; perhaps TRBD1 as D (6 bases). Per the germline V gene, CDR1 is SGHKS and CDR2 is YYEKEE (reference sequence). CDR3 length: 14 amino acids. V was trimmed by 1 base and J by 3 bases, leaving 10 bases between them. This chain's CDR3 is CASSLYPGDYGYTF. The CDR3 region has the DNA TGTGCCAGCAGCTTGTATCCAGGGGACTATGGCTACACCTTC.

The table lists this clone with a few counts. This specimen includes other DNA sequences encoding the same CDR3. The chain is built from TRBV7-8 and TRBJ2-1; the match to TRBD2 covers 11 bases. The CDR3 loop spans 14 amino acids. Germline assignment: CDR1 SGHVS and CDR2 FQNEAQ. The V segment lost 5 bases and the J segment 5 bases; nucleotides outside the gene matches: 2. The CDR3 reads CASSPTSGNNEQFF. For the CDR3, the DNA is TGTGCCAGCAGCCCGACTAGCGGGAACAATGAGCAGTTCTTC. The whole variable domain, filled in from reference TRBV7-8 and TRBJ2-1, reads GAGVSQSPRYKVAKRGQDVALRCDPISGHVSLFWYQQALGQGPEFLTYFQNEAQLDKSGLPSDRFFAERPEGSVSTLKIQRTQQEDSAVYLCASSPTSGNNEQFFGPGTRLTVL.

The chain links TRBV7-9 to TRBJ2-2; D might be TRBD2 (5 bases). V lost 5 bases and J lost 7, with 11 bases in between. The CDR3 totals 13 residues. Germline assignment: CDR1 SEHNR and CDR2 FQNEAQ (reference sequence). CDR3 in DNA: TGTGCCAGCAGCCCACTAGTGGGCGGGGAGCTGTTTTTT. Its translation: CASSPLVGGELFF.